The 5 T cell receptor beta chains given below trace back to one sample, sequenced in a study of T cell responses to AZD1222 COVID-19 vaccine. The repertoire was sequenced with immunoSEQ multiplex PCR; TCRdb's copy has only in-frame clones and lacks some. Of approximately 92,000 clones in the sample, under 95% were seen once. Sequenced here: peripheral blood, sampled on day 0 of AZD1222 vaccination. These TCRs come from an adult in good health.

The CDR3 bases are TGTGCCAGCAGTGAAGAGGTAGGGGGCCAGTACTTC. It is translated as CASSEEVGGQYF. The V gene is TRBV2, the J gene TRBJ2-4, with TRBD1 matching over 7 bases. The germline V gene encodes CDR1 SNHLY and CDR2 FYNNEI. This CDR3 contains 12 residues. After removal of 1 base from V and 13 bases from J, the junction contained 4 bases not matched to a gene.

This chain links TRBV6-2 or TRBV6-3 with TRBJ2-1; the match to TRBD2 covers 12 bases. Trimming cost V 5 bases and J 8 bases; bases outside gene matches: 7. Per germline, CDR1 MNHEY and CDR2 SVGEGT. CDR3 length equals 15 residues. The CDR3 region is CASSDVLAGGYEQFF. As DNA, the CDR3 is TGTGCCAGCAGTGACGTACTAGCGGGGGGCTATGAGCAGTTCTTC.

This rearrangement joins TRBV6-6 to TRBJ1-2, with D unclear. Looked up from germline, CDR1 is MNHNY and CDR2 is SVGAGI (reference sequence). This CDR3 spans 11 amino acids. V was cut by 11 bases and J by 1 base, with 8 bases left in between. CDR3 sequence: CALVGNYGYTF. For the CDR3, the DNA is TGTGCCTTAGTGGGTAACTATGGCTACACCTTC.

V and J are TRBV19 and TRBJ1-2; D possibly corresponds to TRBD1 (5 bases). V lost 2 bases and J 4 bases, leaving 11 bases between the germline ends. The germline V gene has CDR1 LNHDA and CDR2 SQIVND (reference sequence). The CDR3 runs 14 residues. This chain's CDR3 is CASSIPGHFYGYTF. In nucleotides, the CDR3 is TGTGCCAGTAGTATACCGGGGCATTTCTATGGCTACACCTTC.

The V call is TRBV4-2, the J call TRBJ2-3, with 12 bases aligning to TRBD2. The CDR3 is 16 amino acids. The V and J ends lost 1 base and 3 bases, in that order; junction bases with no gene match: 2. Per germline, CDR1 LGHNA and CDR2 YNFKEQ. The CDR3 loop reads CASSQGTSGVTDTQYF. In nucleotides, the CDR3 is TGTGCCAGCAGCCAAGGGACTAGCGGGGTGACAGATACGCAGTATTTT.